These 8 T cell receptor beta chains came from one sample sequenced in a study of vaccination and CD4 T cells after COVID-19. These receptors lack a known antigen. The Oncomine TCR Beta short-read assay was applied to DNA of cultured CD4+ T cells. TCRdb redid the calling of the PCR reads with MiXCR, one entry per CDR3 protein. The table records roughly 18,000 distinct CDR3 sequences, just under 45% of them present only once. Treatment in this sample: approximately 9-day PBMC culture with coronavirus spike peptide pools or control peptides (ViraFEST assay). Specimen: CD4+ T cells from blood, cultured in vitro. The receptors shown here come from a human donor who had recovered from COVID-19.

The V call is TRBV28, the J call TRBJ1-2; no firm D call. Germline V gene lookup returns CDR1 MDHEN and CDR2 SYDVKM. The CDR3 runs to 13 residues. With 4 bases removed from V and 4 bases from J, the gap between germline ends came to 10 bases. This chain's CDR3 is CASSSEVGYGYTF. Here the CDR3 DNA reads TGTGCCAGCAGTTCGGAGGTGGGCTATGGCTACACCTTC.

This clonotype occurred a few times. The J gene is TRBJ1-2, the V gene TRBV6-5; 8 nucleotides match TRBD1. Germline V gives CDR1 MNHEY, CDR2 SVGAGI. Unmatched junction bases numbered 2, after V lost 0 bases and J lost 5 bases. This CDR3 has 14 residues. The CDR3 nucleotides are TGTGCCAGCAGTTACTCCAACAGGGGGTATGGCTACACCTTC. Translation: CASSYSNRGYGYTF.

The chain carries TRBV5-1 and TRBJ2-3, with D possibly TRBD1 on 6 matching bases. Trimming left V 2 bases short and J 3 bases short, with 10 bases between. CDR1 and CDR2 from the germline V gene are SGHRS and YFSETQ. CDR3 length: 14 amino acids. CDR3 sequence reads: CASSLQGRTDTQYF. The CDR3 bases are TGCGCCAGCAGCTTACAGGGTAGGACAGATACGCAGTATTTT.

The rearrangement joins TRBV5-1 to TRBJ2-3; D may be TRBD1 (6 bases). The CDR3 runs to 15 residues. The germline V gene has CDR1 SGHRS and CDR2 YFSETQ. V was trimmed by 4 bases and J by 0 bases, leaving 12 bases between them. The CDR3 loop reads CASSPQGTSTDTQYF. CDR3 bases: TGCGCCAGCAGCCCACAGGGAACTAGCACAGATACGCAGTATTTT.

This clonotype was recorded once. Here the CDR3 reads CASRTAGENSPLHF. The CDR3 nucleotides are TGCGCCAGCAGAACGGCAGGGGAAAATTCACCCCTCCACTTT. This chain connects TRBV5-1 to TRBJ1-6; D possibly corresponds to TRBD1 (6 bases). V was pared by 5 bases and J by 7 bases, with 13 bases between. The CDR3 spans 14 residues. The V gene's germline CDR1 is SGHRS and CDR2 YFSETQ. The whole variable domain, remainder taken from reference TRBV5-1 and TRBJ1-6, is KAGVTQTPRYLIKTRGQQVTLSCSPISGHRSVSWYQQTPGQGLQFLFEYFSETQRNKGNFPGRFSGRQFSNSRSEMNVSTLELGDSALYLCASRTAGENSPLHFGNGTRLTVT.

V is TRBV5-1 and J is TRBJ1-1, with 7 bases identical to TRBD1. There are 16 residues in the CDR3. Per the germline V gene, CDR1 is SGHRS and CDR2 is YFSETQ. V lost 3 bases to trimming and J lost 6 bases; unmatched junction nucleotides: 14. CDR3 loop: CASSSNRGRSVAEAFF. Here the CDR3 DNA reads TGCGCCAGCAGCTCGAACAGGGGAAGGTCGGTCGCTGAAGCTTTCTTT.

This clonotype was found once. The chain links TRBV27 to TRBJ1-6; maybe TRBD1 (5 bases). Germline CDR1 reads MNHEY; CDR2 reads SMNVEV (reference sequence). The V and J ends lost 2 bases and 6 bases respectively, with 11 bases between them. The CDR3 sequence is 15 residues long. The CDR3 loop reads CASSLIPGSNSPLHF. The CDR3 nucleotides read TGTGCCAGCAGTTTAATTCCAGGGTCTAATTCACCCCTCCACTTT.

The table lists this clonotype with a few counts. This rearrangement joins TRBV20-1 to TRBJ1-2, with 11 bases lining up with TRBD1. This CDR3 comprises 13 residues. Unmatched junction bases numbered 2, after V lost 3 bases and J lost 5 bases. Germline loops: CDR1 DFQATT, CDR2 SNEGSKA (reference sequence). CDR3 DNA sequence: TGCAGTGCTAGGGACAGGGGGCTTTATGGCTACACCTTC. Translated, it gives CSARDRGLYGYTF.